This TCR beta chain comes out of a study of blood T cell repertoires in COVID-19. Background on the study: Researchers got acute and convalescent COVID-19 samples from the United States, Italy and Spain. Sources were T cells, B-cell-depleted T cells, or PBMCs; the material itself was cDNA or gDNA.

The germline CDR1 and CDR2 sequences are SGHVS and FQNEAQ. The CDR3 has 15 amino acids. Trimming removed 3 bases from V and 1 base from J; junction bases left unmatched: 2. Methods used by the authors: Cell counts per sample came from amplifying reference gene primers. Using immunoSEQ multiplex PCR, the repertoire was profiled, and TCRdb retains in-frame clones only, with some absent. V and J calls plus clone size are reproduced from that table; the DNA served to infer D and trimming. The repertoire includes 250,000 or so clones, about 82% of them detected once, and 9% to 15% sits in the top ten. This clonotype was sampled from an elderly man with acute or convalescent COVID-19. V usage is TRBV7-8 and J usage is TRBJ1-4; 7 nucleotides match TRBD1. Sequencing used peripheral blood. The CDR3 sequence is CASSFQGVTNEKLFF. Written as DNA, the CDR3 is TGTGCCAGCAGCTTCCAGGGGGTAACTAATGAAAAACTGTTTTTT. Variable domain in full (rest from reference TRBV7-8 and TRBJ1-4): GAGVSQSPRYKVAKRGQDVALRCDPISGHVSLFWYQQALGQGPEFLTYFQNEAQLDKSGLPSDRFFAERPEGSVSTLKIQRTQQEDSAVYLCASSFQGVTNEKLFFGSGTQLSVL.